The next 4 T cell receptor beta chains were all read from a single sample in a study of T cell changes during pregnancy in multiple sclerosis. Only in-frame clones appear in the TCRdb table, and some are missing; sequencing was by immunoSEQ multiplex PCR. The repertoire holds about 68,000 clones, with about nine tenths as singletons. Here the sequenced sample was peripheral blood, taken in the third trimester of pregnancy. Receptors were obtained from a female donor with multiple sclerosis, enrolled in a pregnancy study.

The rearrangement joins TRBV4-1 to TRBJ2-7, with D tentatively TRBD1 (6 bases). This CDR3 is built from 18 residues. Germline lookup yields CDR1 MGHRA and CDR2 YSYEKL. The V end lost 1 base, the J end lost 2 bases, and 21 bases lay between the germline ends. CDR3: CASSQAGVRRPAAYEQYF. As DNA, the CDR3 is TGCGCCAGCAGCCAAGCAGGGGTTCGGAGGCCAGCGGCCTACGAGCAGTACTTC.

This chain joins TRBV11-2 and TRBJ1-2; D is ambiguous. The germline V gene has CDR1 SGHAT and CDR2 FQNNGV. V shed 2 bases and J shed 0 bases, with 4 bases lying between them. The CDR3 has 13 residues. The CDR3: CASSLNTNYGYTF. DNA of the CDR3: TGTGCCAGCAGCTTAAACACTAACTATGGCTACACCTTC.

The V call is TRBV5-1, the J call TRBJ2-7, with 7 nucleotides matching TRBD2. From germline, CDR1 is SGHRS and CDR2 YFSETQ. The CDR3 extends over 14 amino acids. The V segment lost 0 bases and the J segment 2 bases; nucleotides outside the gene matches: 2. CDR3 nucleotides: TGCGCCAGCAGCTTGGTGGCGGGGGCCTACGAGCAGTACTTC. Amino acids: CASSLVAGAYEQYF. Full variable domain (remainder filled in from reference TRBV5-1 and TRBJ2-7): KAGVTQTPRYLIKTRGQQVTLSCSPISGHRSVSWYQQTPGQGLQFLFEYFSETQRNKGNFPGRFSGRQFSNSRSEMNVSTLELGDSALYLCASSLVAGAYEQYFGPGTRLTVT.

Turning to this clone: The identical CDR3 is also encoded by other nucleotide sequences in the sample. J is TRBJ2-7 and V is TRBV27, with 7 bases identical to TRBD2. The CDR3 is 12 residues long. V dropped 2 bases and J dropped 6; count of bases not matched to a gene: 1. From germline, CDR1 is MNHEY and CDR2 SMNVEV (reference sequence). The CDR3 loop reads CASSLTGGEQYF. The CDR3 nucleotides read TGTGCCAGCAGTTTAACGGGGGGCGAGCAGTACTTC.